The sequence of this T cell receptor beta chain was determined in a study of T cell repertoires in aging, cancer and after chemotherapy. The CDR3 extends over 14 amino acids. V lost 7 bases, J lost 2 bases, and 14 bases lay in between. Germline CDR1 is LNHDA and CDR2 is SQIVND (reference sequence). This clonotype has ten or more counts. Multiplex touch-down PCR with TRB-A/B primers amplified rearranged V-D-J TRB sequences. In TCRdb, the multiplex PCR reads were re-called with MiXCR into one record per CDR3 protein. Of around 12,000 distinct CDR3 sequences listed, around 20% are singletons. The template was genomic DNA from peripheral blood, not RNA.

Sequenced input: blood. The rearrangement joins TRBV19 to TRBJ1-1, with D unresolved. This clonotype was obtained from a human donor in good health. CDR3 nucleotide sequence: TGTGCCAGTATCATGGACGGACCCAACACTGAAGCTTTCTTT. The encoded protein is CASIMDGPNTEAFF.